Listed below are T cell receptor beta chains from one sample, sequenced in a study of T cell repertoires in cytomegalovirus infection. TCRdb used MiXCR to reprocess the reads, holding one entry per CDR3 protein. The sample holds hundreds of thousands of distinct CDR3 sequences; around 32% are singletons and the top ten take 15% to 20%. Their antigens remain unidentified. This specimen was cultured PBMCs, taken from culture after CMV antigen stimulation. These receptors were collected from a human donor in good health (CMV status not recorded). Some clones in this sample may be carry-over from other donors' samples. The CDR3 runs from the conserved cysteine through the conserved F or W. Each record gives: clone size, D gene, J gene, V gene, CDR3 protein, CDR3 DNA. The D gene is left open where the match is weak. Expanded clones get a size class; other rows say once, few or many, or leave the size out.

>NA|NA|TRBJ1-1|TRBV12-3/TRBV12-4
CASSIGQPGITEAFF
TGTGCCAGCAGCATAGGACAGCCTGGTATCACTGAAGCTTTCTTT
>once|TRBD1|TRBJ1-1|TRBV14
CASSRPGTGLTEAFF
TGTGCCAGCAGCCGTCCCGGGACAGGGTTGACTGAAGCTTTCTTT
>many|NA|TRBJ1-1|TRBV11-3
CALARVAEAFF
TGTGCCTTAGCTCGGGTCGCTGAAGCTTTCTTT
>many|NA|TRBJ1-1|TRBV7-2
CASSLVLRGDTEAFF
TGTGCCAGCAGCTTAGTACTTAGAGGGGACACTGAAGCTTTCTTT
>NA|TRBD2|TRBJ2-1|TRBV20-1
CSADTSGGTSYNEQFF
TGCAGTGCTGATACTAGCGGGGGTACCTCCTACAATGAGCAGTTCTTC
>many|NA|TRBJ2-1|TRBV7-2
CASSLDSERGFYNEQFF
TGTGCCAGCAGCTTAGACTCGGAACGGGGCTTCTACAATGAGCAGTTCTTC
>NA|NA|TRBJ1-2|TRBV12-3/TRBV12-4
CASSGQSTARNGYTF
TGTGCCAGCAGTGGCCAGTCGACCGCACGCAATGGCTACACCTTC
>NA|NA|TRBJ2-3|TRBV4-3
CASSQDRGRPDTQYF
TGCGCCAGCAGCCAAGATCGGGGCCGCCCAGATACGCAGTATTTT
>once|NA|TRBJ1-2|TRBV6-6
CRLRVGLKGGYTF
TGTCGACTCAGAGTGGGGTTAAAAGGAGGCTACACCTTC
>NA|NA|TRBJ1-3|TRBV11-2
CASSSLRSGNTIYF
TGTGCCAGCAGCTCGCTCAGATCTGGAAACACCATATATTTT
>NA|TRBD1|TRBJ2-4|TRBV5-4
CASSLPGQGADIQYF
TGTGCCAGCAGCCTCCCCGGACAGGGGGCGGACATTCAGTACTTC
>NA|TRBD1|TRBJ2-1|TRBV20-1
CSARDRAGTGFEQFF
TGCAGTGCTAGAGATCGTGCGGGGACAGGGTTTGAGCAGTTCTTC
>NA|TRBD1|TRBJ1-2|TRBV12-3/TRBV12-4
CASSSSGTGNYGYTF
TGTGCCAGCAGTTCATCCGGGACAGGGAACTATGGCTACACCTTC
>few|NA|TRBJ2-1|TRBV6-2/TRBV6-3
CASSGGPEQFF
TGTGCCAGCAGTGGGGGCCCGGAGCAGTTCTTC
>few|TRBD2|TRBJ2-3|TRBV24-1
CATSDPVLASGTDTQYF
TGTGCCACCAGTGACCCCGTACTAGCGTCTGGCACAGATACGCAGTATTTT
>once|TRBD2|TRBJ2-3|TRBV6-9
CASSYSSGATTDTQYF
TGTGCCAGCAGTTATTCCAGCGGGGCCACAACAGATACGCAGTATTTT
>NA|TRBD2|TRBJ2-7|TRBV7-9
CASGAGGRGEQYF
TGTGCCTCGGGGGCGGGAGGCCGGGGCGAGCAGTACTTC
>NA|NA|TRBJ1-5|TRBV12-5
CASGLEGNQPQHF
TGTGCTAGTGGTTTGGAAGGCAATCAGCCCCAGCATTTT
>many|NA|TRBJ2-6|TRBV7-2
CASEPHLSGANVLTF
TGTGCCAGCGAGCCTCACCTTTCTGGGGCCAACGTCCTGACTTTC
>few|NA|TRBJ1-2|TRBV12-3/TRBV12-4
CASKIGGDYGYTF
TGTGCCAGCAAGATCGGGGGTGACTATGGCTACACCTTC
>NA|NA|TRBJ2-1|TRBV2
CASLAEFYNEQFF
TGTGCCAGCCTGGCGGAGTTCTACAATGAGCAGTTCTTC
>many|NA|TRBJ1-2|TRBV7-8
CASSSNRDGYTF
TGTGCCAGCAGCTCTAACAGAGATGGCTACACCTTC
>many|TRBD1|TRBJ1-5|TRBV7-8
CASSLRTGSNQPQHF
TGTGCCAGCAGCTTAAGGACAGGGAGCAATCAGCCCCAGCATTTT
>once|NA|TRBJ1-2|TRBV12-3/TRBV12-4
CASSQAGRGYGYTF
TGTGCCAGCAGTCAGGCGGGGCGCGGCTATGGCTACACCTTC
>few|NA|TRBJ1-2|TRBV6-2/TRBV6-3
CASSSTGWRSYGYTF
TGTGCCAGCAGCTCCACAGGGTGGCGTAGCTATGGCTACACCTTC
>NA|TRBD2|TRBJ2-5|TRBV10-3
CAIRSGLAGVGETQYF
TGTGCCATCAGAAGCGGACTAGCGGGAGTTGGGGAGACCCAGTACTTC
>few|NA|TRBJ2-1|TRBV7-6
CASSLARIGGGHSGNEQFF
TGTGCCAGCAGCTTAGCGAGGATTGGAGGGGGGCATTCGGGGAATGAGCAGTTCTTC